The present TCR beta chain was sequenced within a study of T cell changes during pregnancy in multiple sclerosis. Germline lookup yields CDR1 SEHNR and CDR2 FQNEAQ (reference sequence). The CDR3 is 17 amino acids. The germline V and J ends were trimmed by 1 base and 3 bases, with 16 bases remaining between them. Some clones are missing from TCRdb's copy, which holds only in-frame ones; the method was immunoSEQ multiplex PCR. Of approximately 92,000 clones listed, approximately 94% were seen once; the top ten hold almost 1%. The V gene is TRBV7-9, the J gene TRBJ1-3; perhaps TRBD1 as D (6 bases). This clonotype originated in a female donor with multiple sclerosis, enrolled in a pregnancy study. Specimen: peripheral blood, collected after pregnancy. The CDR3, as DNA: TGTGCCAGCAGCTTAGTCACAGGGAAGACCGGTGGAAACACCATATATTTT. It specifies CASSLVTGKTGGNTIYF.